This T cell receptor beta chain is drawn from a study of PD-1 blockade in mismatch repair-deficient tumors. Trimming removed 2 bases from V and 6 bases from J; junction bases left unmatched: 2. CDR1 and CDR2 (germline): GTSNPN, SVGIG (reference sequence). The CDR3 length is 13 residues. Using immunoSEQ multiplex PCR, the repertoire was profiled, and TCRdb retains in-frame clones only, with some absent. Altogether about 63,000 clones are present, approximately 88% being singletons, with the ten largest covering about 15%. Mismatch repair deficiency was confirmed in all patients, by PCR or immunohistochemistry. TCR sequencing covered a few patients who responded to pembrolizumab.

Material: peripheral blood, obtained 52 weeks after starting pembrolizumab. The rearrangement uses TRBV30 and TRBJ2-7; 12 nucleotides agree with TRBD2. The clonotype was recovered from an adult with mismatch repair-deficient cancer. The CDR3: CAWSLAGGREQYF. CDR3 nucleotide sequence: TGTGCCTGGAGTCTAGCGGGAGGGCGCGAGCAGTACTTC.